This T cell receptor (beta chain) was obtained from a study of tumor and adjacent non-tumor tissue in lung cancer. Three rounds of nested PCR, following a modified ARM-PCR protocol, produced the TCRbeta library. TCRdb re-called the multiplex PCR reads through MiXCR, storing one row per CDR3 protein. The top ten clones hold around a sixth of a sample with over 110,000 distinct CDR3 sequences, approximately 66% of them seen once. CDR1 is SGHNT and CDR2 is YYREEE in the germline V gene (reference sequence). With V trimmed by 6 bases and J by 2 bases, 5 bases remained unmatched. CDR3 length equals 15 residues. No cell sorting was done before RNA was extracted from the tissue. This clonotype was found a few times.

The sample consisted of lung tumor tissue. The chain couples TRBV5-4 to TRBJ2-6, with 7 bases identical to TRBD1. The receptor comes from a man in his fifties or sixties with small cell lung cancer. DNA for the CDR3: TGTGCCAGCACCTACAGGGGTCCTGGGGCCAACGTCCTGACTTTC. Protein product: CASTYRGPGANVLTF.